One sample yielded the 9 T cell receptor beta chains listed below, sequenced in a study of T cell changes during pregnancy in multiple sclerosis. Using immunoSEQ multiplex PCR, the repertoire was profiled, and TCRdb retains in-frame clones only, with some absent. The sample holds 70,000 or so clones, about 92% seen once. The sequences come from peripheral blood, collected in the third trimester of pregnancy. These receptor sequences come from a female donor in good health, enrolled as a control in a pregnancy study.

This chain joins TRBV28 and TRBJ2-3, with 8 bases matching TRBD2. With V trimmed by 2 bases and J by 2 bases, 12 bases remained unmatched. The CDR3 loop spans 18 amino acids. The germline gives CDR1 MDHEN, CDR2 SYDVKM. This chain's CDR3 is CASSLLRGGADNTDTQYF. The CDR3 DNA reads TGTGCCAGCAGTTTACTCCGGGGGGGAGCGGATAACACAGATACGCAGTATTTT.

In this sample, this clone turned up once. The genes are TRBV7-2 and TRBJ1-1; 10 bases are shared with TRBD1. Germline CDR1 SGHTA, CDR2 FQGNSA. V dropped 1 base and J dropped 5; count of bases not matched to a gene: 4. CDR3 length: 15 amino acids. The CDR3 coding sequence is TGTGCCAGCAGCTTAGTAGGGACAGGGGTTACTGAAGCTTTCTTT. Encoded protein: CASSLVGTGVTEAFF. The whole variable domain, filled in from reference TRBV7-2 and TRBJ1-1, reads GAGVSQSPSNKVTEKGKDVELRCDPISGHTALYWYRQSLGQGLEFLIYFQGNSAPDKSGLPSDRFSAERTGGSVSTLTIQRTQQEDSAVYLCASSLVGTGVTEAFFGQGTRLTVV.

This clone was counted a few times. The gene calls are TRBV28 and TRBJ1-1; no clear D. The CDR3 is 16 residues long. Germline loops: CDR1 MDHEN, CDR2 SYDVKM. Deletions cut 4 bases from V and 0 bases from J, with 15 bases between. CDR3 bases: TGTGCCAGCAGTTACCATATGGGCAGCATGAACACTGAAGCTTTCTTT. It yields the protein CASSYHMGSMNTEAFF.

This clone was seen only once. The rearrangement uses TRBV28 and TRBJ1-1; D may be TRBD1 (6 bases). From germline, CDR1 is MDHEN and CDR2 SYDVKM. The CDR3 covers 14 residues. V was trimmed by 2 bases and J by 2 bases, leaving 9 bases between them. The CDR3 loop is CASSLTGYNTEAFF. The CDR3 region has the DNA TGTGCCAGCAGTTTAACAGGGTATAACACTGAAGCTTTCTTT.

V and J are TRBV12-5 and TRBJ1-2; no firm D call. The CDR3 is 15 residues long. The V end lost 3 bases, the J end lost 0 bases, and 11 bases lay between the germline ends. Per the germline V gene, CDR1 is LGHNT and CDR2 is FRNRAP. CDR3 region: CASGFAAEANYGYTF. The CDR3 nucleotides are TGTGCTAGTGGTTTCGCGGCAGAAGCTAACTATGGCTACACCTTC.

The chain is built from TRBV5-1 and TRBJ2-7; a possible D gene is TRBD2 (5 bases). V was shortened by 5 bases and J by 1 base, with 10 bases between the two germline ends. Per the germline V gene, CDR1 is SGHRS and CDR2 is YFSETQ. The CDR3 totals 13 residues. The CDR3 bases are TGCGCCAGCAGTATCGGGATTTCCTACGAGCAGTACTTC. It encodes CASSIGISYEQYF.

This clone has a single count. The chain recombines TRBV6-5 with TRBJ2-1; TRBD1 aligns across 8 bases. The ends lost 6 bases at V and 1 base at J; junction bases unmatched: 5. CDR1 is MNHEY and CDR2 is SVGAGI in the germline V gene. This CDR3 contains 15 residues. The CDR3 bases are TGTGCCAGCAGACCCGACAGGGGTTCCTACAATGAGCAGTTCTTC. Its protein is CASRPDRGSYNEQFF.

This clone occurred a few times. The chain is built from TRBV6-4 and TRBJ2-5; the D gene is possibly TRBD2 (5 bases). Germline values: CDR1 MRHNA, CDR2 SNTAGT. This CDR3 spans 14 amino acids. V gave up 0 bases and J gave up 4 bases, with 9 bases separating them. CDR3 DNA sequence: TGTGCCAGCAGTGACTCGGCGGGCTCAGAGACCCAGTACTTC. This codes for CASSDSAGSETQYF.

The chain joins TRBV28 to TRBJ2-7, with a tentative D call TRBD2 (5 bases). Per germline, CDR1 MDHEN and CDR2 SYDVKM. Trimming took off 3 bases at V and 3 bases at J, with 18 bases between the two ends. The CDR3 extends over 16 amino acids. CDR3 residues: CASSFTSAASFYEQYF. CDR3 sequence (DNA): TGTGCCAGCAGTTTTACTTCGGCGGCTAGCTTCTACGAGCAGTACTTC. The variable domain in full, with the rest retrieved from reference TRBV28 and TRBJ2-7, is DVKVTQSSRYLVKRTGEKVFLECVQDMDHENMFWYRQDPGLGLRLIYFSYDVKMKEKGDIPEGYSVSREKKERFSLILESASTNQTSMYLCASSFTSAASFYEQYFGPGTRLTVT.